These 29 T cell receptor beta chains came from one sample sequenced in a study of monozygotic twins with inflammatory bowel disease. TCRdb re-called the 5' RACE reads; one entry per CDR3 protein, DNA not given. The sample data list nearly 450,000 distinct CDR3 sequences. Input material: blood. These receptors were obtained from a human donor with ulcerative colitis or Crohn's disease, or a healthy co-twin of an affected twin (not recorded which).

The J gene is TRBJ2-2, the V gene TRBV5-1; TCRdb's assignment of TRBD2 cannot be checked, as there is no DNA. This CDR3 comprises 16 residues. Germline-derived CDR1 and CDR2 are SGHRS and YFSETQ. The CDR3 is CASSLPSGGATGELFF. Using reference TRBV5-1 and TRBJ2-2 for the parts outside the CDR3, the full variable domain is KAGVTQTPRYLIKTRGQQVTLSCSPISGHRSVSWYQQTPGQGLQFLFEYFSETQRNKGNFPGRFSGRQFSNSRSEMNVSTLELGDSALYLCASSLPSGGATGELFFGEGSRLTVL.

V and J are TRBV4-3 and TRBJ2-7; absent DNA, TCRdb's TRBD2 call cannot be checked. CDR1 and CDR2 (germline): LGHNA, YSLEER. The CDR3 sequence is 15 residues long. CDR3 protein: CASSPTSGSFHEQYF.

The chain carries TRBV7-9 and TRBJ2-7; without DNA, the TCRdb call of TRBD1 cannot be checked. Per the germline V gene, CDR1 is SEHNR and CDR2 is FQNEAQ (reference sequence). This CDR3 has 16 amino acids. Here the CDR3 reads CASSQGPRDSFYEQYF. The complete variable domain, with remaining parts taken from reference TRBV7-9 and TRBJ2-7, reads DTGVSQNPRHKITKRGQNVTFRCDPISEHNRLYWYRQTLGQGPEFLTYFQNEAQLEKSRLLSDRFSAERPKGSFSTLEIQRTEQGDSAMYLCASSQGPRDSFYEQYFGPGTRLTVT.

The CDR3 reads CASMGLEGTEAFF. This chain uses TRBV7-2 with TRBJ1-1. The CDR3 runs 13 residues. Germline CDR1 reads SGHTA; CDR2 reads FQGNSA.

The chain uses TRBV4-1 and TRBJ2-7; TCRdb returns TRBD2, unconfirmable since there is no DNA. The CDR3 spans 16 residues. Per germline, CDR1 MGHRA and CDR2 YSYEKL. The CDR3 loop reads CASSHSGLAGGVEQYF.

This rearrangement joins TRBV7-2 to TRBJ2-5; with no DNA, the TCRdb D assignment of TRBD1 cannot be verified. The CDR3 extends over 16 amino acids. The germline gives CDR1 SGHTA, CDR2 FQGNSA. The CDR3 reads CASSLGGGGREETQYF.

The chain couples TRBV21-1 to TRBJ1-5. TRBV21-1 is a pseudogene. The CDR3 loop spans 15 amino acids. Here the CDR3 reads CASSMSDLGNQPQHF.

The chain links TRBV5-1 to TRBJ2-3; the D gene TCRdb calls, TRBD1, cannot be checked with no DNA. The CDR3 runs 14 residues. Germline loops: CDR1 SGHRS, CDR2 YFSETQ. The CDR3 sequence: CASSPGQHTDTQYF.

CDR3 in amino acids: CASSLGGRAFGEQFF. V is TRBV7-9 and J is TRBJ2-1; without DNA, the TCRdb call of TRBD2 cannot be checked. The germline gives CDR1 SEHNR, CDR2 FQNEAQ (reference sequence). The CDR3 is 15 amino acids.

The chain carries TRBV5-1 and TRBJ1-2; the D call of TRBD1 rests on TCRdb alone, since no DNA is present to check it. Germline loops: CDR1 SGHRS, CDR2 YFSETQ. The CDR3 length is 15 residues. Here the CDR3 reads CASSLDRGHLRGYTF.

The rearrangement uses TRBV5-1 and TRBJ2-7; the D call from TCRdb, TRBD2, cannot be confirmed without DNA. This CDR3 contains 14 residues. Germline V lookup: CDR1 SGHRS, CDR2 YFSETQ. CDR3 protein: CASSLISWEGEQYF. Full variable domain (outside the CDR3, taken from reference TRBV5-1 and TRBJ2-7): KAGVTQTPRYLIKTRGQQVTLSCSPISGHRSVSWYQQTPGQGLQFLFEYFSETQRNKGNFPGRFSGRQFSNSRSEMNVSTLELGDSALYLCASSLISWEGEQYFGPGTRLTVT.

The CDR3 region is CASSLRRDQETQYF. The gene calls are TRBV7-2 and TRBJ2-5; TCRdb calls TRBD1, which cannot be checked without DNA. From germline, CDR1 is SGHTA and CDR2 FQGNSA. The CDR3 consists of 14 residues.

The gene calls are TRBV20-1 and TRBJ2-1; TCRdb picks TRBD2, but there is no DNA to check that call. Germline V gives CDR1 DFQATT, CDR2 SNEGSKA (reference sequence). The CDR3 is made up of 14 amino acids. The CDR3 sequence: CSAASGGAYNEQFF.

This chain uses TRBV7-3 with TRBJ1-1. Germline CDR1 reads SGHTA; CDR2 reads FQGTGA. CDR3 length: 15 residues. CDR3 sequence: CASSLTRGDKSEAFF.

CDR3 protein: CASSAPRTDNEQFF. This chain uses TRBV7-2 with TRBJ2-1; the D call from TCRdb, TRBD1, cannot be confirmed without DNA. CDR3 length equals 14 residues. CDR1 SGHTA and CDR2 FQGNSA come from the germline V gene.

The chain links TRBV28 to TRBJ2-5; TCRdb's D gene call, TRBD2, goes unchecked for lack of DNA. The CDR3 runs to 14 residues. Germline lookup yields CDR1 MDHEN and CDR2 SYDVKM. The CDR3 here is CLAGGLEYQETQYF.

The chain combines TRBV30 with TRBJ2-5; TCRdb calls TRBD2, which cannot be checked without DNA. Germline-derived CDR1 and CDR2 are GTSNPN and SVGIG (reference sequence). The CDR3 is 14 amino acids. The CDR3 is CAWSVLAGEETQYF.

The chain carries TRBV29-1 and TRBJ2-3; TCRdb's D call, TRBD2, is unchecked because there is no DNA. CDR3 length: 15 amino acids. Germline V lookup: CDR1 SQVTM, CDR2 ANQGSEA. CDR3 protein: CSAALSGMEFDTQYF.

The chain joins TRBV20-1 to TRBJ2-3; TCRdb selects TRBD2, and the lack of DNA leaves this call unchecked. From germline, CDR1 is DFQATT and CDR2 SNEGSKA (reference sequence). This CDR3 is built from 17 residues. The CDR3 sequence: CSARGFREGPLRDTQYF.

This chain joins TRBV20-1 and TRBJ1-1. The CDR3 is 13 amino acids. From germline, CDR1 is DFQATT and CDR2 SNEGSKA (reference sequence). The CDR3 region is CSARAFGGTEAFF.

V usage is TRBV28 and J usage is TRBJ2-1; no DNA is available, so the TRBD1 call from TCRdb remains unchecked. This CDR3 comprises 13 residues. Germline V gives CDR1 MDHEN, CDR2 SYDVKM. This chain's CDR3 is CASSLWQGGEQFF. Full variable domain (missing parts from reference TRBV28 and TRBJ2-1): DVKVTQSSRYLVKRTGEKVFLECVQDMDHENMFWYRQDPGLGLRLIYFSYDVKMKEKGDIPEGYSVSREKKERFSLILESASTNQTSMYLCASSLWQGGEQFFGPGTRLTVL.

This chain joins TRBV29-1 and TRBJ2-7; TCRdb's D call of TRBD2 is untestable without DNA. CDR3 size: 13 residues. The V gene's germline CDR1 is SQVTM and CDR2 ANQGSEA. CDR3 residues: CSVVPGGDYEQYF.

J is TRBJ1-1 and V is TRBV30. Germline V lookup: CDR1 GTSNPN, CDR2 SVGIG (reference sequence). The length of the CDR3 is 14 residues. The CDR3 protein is CAWSLRVMNTEAFF.

The V and J genes are TRBV4-2 and TRBJ2-7. Germline CDR1 LGHNA, CDR2 YNFKEQ. The CDR3 extends over 13 amino acids. The CDR3 spells CASSQAEDYEQYF.

The J gene is TRBJ1-1, the V gene TRBV7-9; TCRdb proposes TRBD1, but this gene call is untestable without DNA. This CDR3 region has 14 residues. Germline values: CDR1 SEHNR, CDR2 FQNEAQ (reference sequence). CDR3 amino acids: CASSLLQGATEAFF.

The V and J genes are TRBV9 and TRBJ1-1; as DNA is missing, the TRBD1 call by TCRdb cannot be tested. Germline-derived CDR1 and CDR2 are SGDLS and YYNGEE. There are 15 residues in the CDR3. The chain's CDR3 is CASSVVGQVNTEAFF.

The chain uses TRBV10-3 and TRBJ2-6; TCRdb indicates TRBD1, and absent DNA this call remains unverified. Germline CDR1 is ENHRY and CDR2 is SYGVKD. The CDR3 sequence is 16 residues long. This CDR3 reads CAISRDRLSGANVLTF.

V gene TRBV7-2 combines with J gene TRBJ2-1; TCRdb gives TRBD2 as the D gene, but with no DNA this cannot be confirmed. The CDR3 runs to 15 residues. The germline V gene has CDR1 SGHTA and CDR2 FQGNSA. This CDR3 is CASSPGLAVYNEQFF.

The chain joins TRBV5-1 to TRBJ2-3; TCRdb's D gene call, TRBD2, goes unchecked for lack of DNA. This CDR3 region has 20 residues. From germline, CDR1 is SGHRS and CDR2 YFSETQ. This CDR3 reads CASSQTLAGVTLSSTDTQYF.